The TCR beta chain described here comes from a study of blood T cell repertoires in COVID-19. On the study more broadly: From T cells, B-cell-depleted T cells, or PBMCs came the material, which was cDNA or gDNA.

CDR1 is MDHEN and CDR2 is SYDVKM in the germline V gene. V lost 2 bases and J 7 bases, leaving 5 bases between the germline ends. The CDR3 has 12 amino acids. Recruits, aged roughly 18 to 90 years, lived in 25 or so US areas. Participants' reported clinical history set cohort assignment. Each recovered donor of Cohort 3 presented with two negative PCRs, clearance, or symptom resolution. Profiling relied on immunoSEQ multiplex PCR, and the TCRdb table lists in-frame clones only, not all of them. Altogether some 250,000 clones are present, approximately 85% being singletons, with the ten largest covering approximately 2%.

Sequenced input: PBMCs or T cells enriched from blood (not recorded which). This chain connects TRBV28 to TRBJ2-2; the D is unclear. The source is a woman aged 45-59 years who had recovered from COVID-19. The CDR3 nucleotides are TGTGCCAGCAGTTTAAATAACGGGGAGCTGTTTTTT. This translates into CASSLNNGELFF.